What follows are 18 T cell receptor beta chains derived from one specimen sequenced in a study of blood T cell repertoires in COVID-19. Sequencing was performed with immunoSEQ multiplex PCR; in TCRdb, only in-frame clones are kept and a portion is missing. The repertoire holds a few hundred thousand clones, with around 90% as singletons. Source material: peripheral blood. These receptors were obtained from a man aged 18 to 29 who had recovered from COVID-19.

This chain uses TRBV5-4 with TRBJ2-1; D possibly corresponds to TRBD2 (5 bases). Between the trimmed V and J ends, which lost 0 bases and 4 bases, there was a span of 14 bases. The CDR3 runs to 16 residues. Germline V CDR1 and CDR2: SGHNT, YYREEE (reference sequence). CDR3 sequence: CASSLATISPYNEQFF. The CDR3 DNA reads TGTGCCAGCAGCTTGGCGACTATTAGCCCTTACAATGAGCAGTTCTTC.

This chain links TRBV27 with TRBJ2-7; 8 bases match TRBD1. The V and J ends lost 5 bases and 0 bases, in that order; junction bases with no gene match: 6. The length of the CDR3 is 15 residues. The germline CDR1 and CDR2 sequences are MNHEY and SMNVEV (reference sequence). The CDR3 sequence: CASSTGQGPSYEQYF. The CDR3 DNA reads TGTGCCAGCAGTACCGGACAGGGCCCCTCCTACGAGCAGTACTTC.

The V call is TRBV2, the J call TRBJ2-1; D possibly corresponds to TRBD1 (6 bases). In germline, CDR1 is SNHLY, CDR2 FYNNEI. The length of the CDR3 is 14 residues. The V and J ends lost 4 bases and 6 bases respectively, with 13 bases between them. The CDR3 protein is CASSGGVGGNEQFF. CDR3 sequence (DNA): TGTGCCAGCAGTGGTGGTGTAGGGGGCAATGAGCAGTTCTTC.

This chain links TRBV18 with TRBJ1-1; TRBD1 agrees at 8 bases. The germline V gene encodes CDR1 KGHSH and CDR2 LQKENI. The CDR3 consists of 14 residues. J gave up 1 base and V 6 bases, and 4 bases lay outside the gene matches. CDR3: CASSAGQANTEAFF. The CDR3, as DNA: TGTGCCAGCTCCGCGGGACAGGCGAACACTGAAGCTTTCTTT.

V and J are TRBV10-3 and TRBJ2-7; 7 positions match TRBD2. CDR3 length equals 12 residues. V shed 10 bases, J shed 2 bases, and the junction held 5 bases outside the gene matches. CDR1 and CDR2 (germline): ENHRY, SYGVKD. The CDR3 DNA is TGTGCCAGCGGGACTACCGCCTACGAGCAGTACTTC. Amino acid sequence: CASGTTAYEQYF.

The chain has TRBV6-5 and TRBJ1-3, with D possibly being TRBD1 (5 bases). Per germline, CDR1 MNHEY and CDR2 SVGAGI. Trimming removed 7 bases from V and 2 bases from J, with 12 bases in between. The CDR3 is 14 amino acids. CDR3 loop: CASIPGGTGNTIYF. The DNA of the CDR3 is TGTGCCAGCATCCCGGGGGGTACTGGAAACACCATATATTTT.

The V call is TRBV27, the J call TRBJ2-5; 10 nucleotides match TRBD1. Looked up from germline, CDR1 is MNHEY and CDR2 is SMNVEV (reference sequence). The CDR3 covers 18 residues. Trimming removed 3 bases from V and 4 bases from J; junction bases left unmatched: 14. The CDR3 DNA reads as TGTGCCAGCAGTTTGACATCCCCCGGCGGGACAGGGGTAGAGACCCAGTACTTC. This sequence encodes CASSLTSPGGTGVETQYF.

The chain links TRBV19 to TRBJ2-1; TRBD2 matches at 7 bases. Germline V CDR1 and CDR2: LNHDA, SQIVND (reference sequence). J gave up 4 bases and V 3 bases, and 6 bases lay outside the gene matches. The CDR3 runs 15 residues. DNA of the CDR3: TGTGCCAGTAGTATGTTACCTAGCGGATACAATGAGCAGTTCTTC. This encodes CASSMLPSGYNEQFF.

This chain uses TRBV7-2 with TRBJ2-7; no firm D call. CDR3 length: 14 amino acids. Trimming cost V 2 bases and J 2 bases, with 10 bases left between them. Germline assignment: CDR1 SGHTA and CDR2 FQGNSA. The CDR3 DNA reads TGTGCCAGCAGCTTAAGTCAGATTCCCTACGAGCAGTACTTC. Amino acids: CASSLSQIPYEQYF.

J is TRBJ2-5 and V is TRBV19, with D possibly TRBD2 on 5 matching bases. Germline CDR1 reads LNHDA; CDR2 reads SQIVND (reference sequence). The CDR3 length is 14 residues. Deletions cut 5 bases from V and 6 bases from J, with 16 bases between. CDR3 coding DNA: TGTGCCAGTAGTTTGGACTCAGGACGTAAGACCCAGTACTTC. Translation gives CASSLDSGRKTQYF.

CDR3 sequence (DNA): TGTGCCAGTAGTATGTGGCGGGGGACCCAGTACTTC. Amino acids: CASSMWRGTQYF. The gene calls are TRBV19 and TRBJ2-5; tentative D call: TRBD2 (6 bases). V lost 3 bases to trimming and J lost 7 bases, with 9 bases between them. The CDR3 sequence is 12 residues long. Per germline, CDR1 LNHDA and CDR2 SQIVND (reference sequence).

This chain uses TRBV6-2 or TRBV6-3 with TRBJ2-2; TRBD2 is a possible D gene (6 bases). Deletions cut 6 bases from V and 1 base from J, with 21 bases between. Germline V CDR1 and CDR2: MNHEY, SVGEGT. This CDR3 contains 18 residues. CDR3 sequence: CASSPIGSSLGNTGELFF. For the CDR3, the DNA is TGTGCCAGCAGCCCTATCGGGAGCTCACTAGGGAACACCGGGGAGCTGTTTTTT.

The chain carries TRBV12-5 and TRBJ2-2; TRBD1 aligns across 8 bases. From germline, CDR1 is LGHNT and CDR2 FRNRAP. Trimming removed 7 bases from V and 1 base from J; junction bases left unmatched: 5. The CDR3 is 15 amino acids. The CDR3 DNA reads TGTGCTAGTGCCCCAGGACAGGGGAACACCGGGGAGCTGTTTTTT. Its translation: CASAPGQGNTGELFF.

The chain combines TRBV19 with TRBJ2-7; 8 bases match TRBD2. J was trimmed by 3 bases and V by 4 bases; bases with no gene match: 5. The germline gives CDR1 LNHDA, CDR2 SQIVND (reference sequence). The length of the CDR3 is 14 residues. The CDR3 protein is CASSRSGGDYEQYF. The CDR3 nucleotides are TGTGCCAGTAGTAGGTCGGGGGGGGACTACGAGCAGTACTTC.

The rearrangement joins TRBV11-2 to TRBJ1-6; tentative D call: TRBD1 (6 bases). V was cut by 5 bases and J by 11 bases, with 13 bases left in between. Germline V gene sequence: CDR1 SGHAT, CDR2 FQNNGV. The CDR3 runs 13 residues. The CDR3 DNA is TGTGCCAGCAGCCCAGGGGCCAAGGCACCCCTCCACTTT. Translating gives CASSPGAKAPLHF.

J is TRBJ2-3 and V is TRBV7-9; 12 bases map to TRBD1. Germline CDR1 SEHNR, CDR2 FQNEAQ (reference sequence). Trimming at V came to 5 bases and at J to 0 bases, leaving 3 bases not matched to a gene. The CDR3 runs to 16 residues. For the CDR3, the DNA is TGTGCCAGCAGCCCCGGGACAGGGGGCAGCACAGATACGCAGTATTTT. It translates to CASSPGTGGSTDTQYF.

CDR3 nucleotides: TGTGCCAGCAGTTTATATGCATTCGGAGGGGAGGGTCAGCCCCAGCATTTT. Amino acid sequence: CASSLYAFGGEGQPQHF. The chain uses TRBV27 and TRBJ1-5; maybe TRBD1 (5 bases). The CDR3 has 17 residues. The germline gives CDR1 MNHEY, CDR2 SMNVEV (reference sequence). With 1 base removed from V and 6 bases from J, the gap between germline ends came to 19 bases.

This clone was picked up one time. The rearrangement links TRBV19 to TRBJ2-6, with a tentative D call TRBD2 (6 bases). Trimming pared 4 bases from V and 1 base from J, leaving 17 bases between. The CDR3 length is 18 residues. CDR1 and CDR2 (germline): LNHDA, SQIVND (reference sequence). The CDR3 region has the DNA TGTGCCAGTAGTACGACCGGGACTGTTAAGTCTGGGGCCAACGTCCTGACTTTC. Its protein is CASSTTGTVKSGANVLTF.